This T cell receptor beta chain was recorded in a study of blood T cell repertoires in COVID-19. Study-wide background: Collection of acute and convalescent COVID-19 samples took place in the United States, Italy and Spain. T cells, B-cell-depleted T cells, or PBMCs provided the cDNA or gDNA that served as material.

Participant-given clinical history determined each cohort assignment. How the authors handled the data: Estimation of nucleated cell counts was performed using reference gene primer amplification. Data came from immunoSEQ multiplex PCR; TCRdb stores just in-frame clones and leaves some out. The V and J calls and the clone size are those of that table, but D and trimming were determined from the DNA. The sample consists of a few hundred thousand clones, more than 75% of them appearing once. This CDR3 has 12 amino acids. CDR1 is MDHEN and CDR2 is SYDVKM in the germline V gene. V lost 6 bases and J lost 5; bases outside the gene matches: 2.

V and J are TRBV28 and TRBJ1-2; 8 bases match TRBD1. Sequenced sample: PBMCs or T cells enriched from blood (not recorded which). The source of this sequence is a woman aged 30 to 39 who had recovered from COVID-19. CDR3 protein: CASRRTGYGYTF. Here the CDR3 DNA reads TGTGCCAGCAGGAGGACAGGGTATGGCTACACCTTC.